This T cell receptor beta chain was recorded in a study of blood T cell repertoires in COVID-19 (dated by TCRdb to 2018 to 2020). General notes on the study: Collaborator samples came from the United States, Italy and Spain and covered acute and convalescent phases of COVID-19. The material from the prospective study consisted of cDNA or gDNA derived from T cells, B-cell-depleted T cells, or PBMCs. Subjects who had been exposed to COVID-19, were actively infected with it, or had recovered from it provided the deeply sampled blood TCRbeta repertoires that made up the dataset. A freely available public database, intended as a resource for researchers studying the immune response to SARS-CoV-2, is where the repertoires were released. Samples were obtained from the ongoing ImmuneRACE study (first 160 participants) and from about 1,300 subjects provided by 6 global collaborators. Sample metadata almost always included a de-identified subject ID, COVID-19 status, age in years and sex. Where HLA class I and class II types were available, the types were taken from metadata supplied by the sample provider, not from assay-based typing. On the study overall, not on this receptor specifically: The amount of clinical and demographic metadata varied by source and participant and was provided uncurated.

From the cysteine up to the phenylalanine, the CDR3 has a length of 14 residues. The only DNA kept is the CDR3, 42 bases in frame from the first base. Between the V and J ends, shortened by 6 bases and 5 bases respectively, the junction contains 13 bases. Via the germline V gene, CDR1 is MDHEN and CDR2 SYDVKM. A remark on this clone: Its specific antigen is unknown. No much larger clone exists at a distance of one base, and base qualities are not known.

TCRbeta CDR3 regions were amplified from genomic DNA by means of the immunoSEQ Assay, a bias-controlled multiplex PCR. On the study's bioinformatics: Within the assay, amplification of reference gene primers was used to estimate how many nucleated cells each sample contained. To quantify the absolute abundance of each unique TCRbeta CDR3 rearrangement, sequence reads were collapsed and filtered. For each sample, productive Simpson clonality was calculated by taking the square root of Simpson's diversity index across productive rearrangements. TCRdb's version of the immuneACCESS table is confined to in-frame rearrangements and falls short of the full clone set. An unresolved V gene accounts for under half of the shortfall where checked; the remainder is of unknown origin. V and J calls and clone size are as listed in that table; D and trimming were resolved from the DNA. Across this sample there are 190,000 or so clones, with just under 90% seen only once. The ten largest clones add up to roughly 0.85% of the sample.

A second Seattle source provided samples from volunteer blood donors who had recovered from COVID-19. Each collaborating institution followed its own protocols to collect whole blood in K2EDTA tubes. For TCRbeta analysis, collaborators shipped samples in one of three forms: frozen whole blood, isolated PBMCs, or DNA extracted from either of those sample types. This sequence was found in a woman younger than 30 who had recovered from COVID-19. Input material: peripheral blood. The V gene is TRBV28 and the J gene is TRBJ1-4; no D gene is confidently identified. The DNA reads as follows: TGTGCCAGCAGAACCGGGGTATCAAATGAAAAACTGTTTTTT. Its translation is CASRTGVSNEKLFF.